This T cell receptor (beta chain) emerged from a study of neoadjuvant anti-PD-1 for oral cavity cancer. Study at large: Before surgery, most patients got three to four biweekly 3 mg/kg nivolumab doses. Patients without progression received a fourth nivolumab dose around day 43, then surgical resection on days 50-56.

This CDR3 contains 14 residues. V lost 8 bases, J lost 1 base, and 7 bases stayed unmatched. The germline V gene has CDR1 SGHAT and CDR2 FQDESV (reference sequence). Only in-frame clones appear in the TCRdb table, and some are missing; sequencing was by immunoSEQ multiplex PCR. The sample has over 65,000 clones; 80% to 90% are singletons. Time point defined: after neoadjuvant nivolumab, at surgical resection. The sequenced sample was PBMCs, obtained after nivolumab (anti-PD-1) treatment. This sequence joins TRBV11-1 and TRBJ2-5; 7 bases agree with TRBD1. This clonotype was obtained from a person between 35 and 79 years old with oral cavity squamous cell carcinoma. The CDR3: CASGDRRFQETQYF. CDR3 bases: TGTGCCAGCGGGGACAGACGTTTCCAAGAGACCCAGTACTTC. The full variable domain, rest sourced from reference TRBV11-1 and TRBJ2-5, is EAEVAQSPRYKITEKSQAVAFWCDPISGHATLYWYRQILGQGPELLVQFQDESVVDDSQLPKDRFSAERLKGVDSTLKIQPAELGDSAMYLCASGDRRFQETQYFGPGTRLLVL.